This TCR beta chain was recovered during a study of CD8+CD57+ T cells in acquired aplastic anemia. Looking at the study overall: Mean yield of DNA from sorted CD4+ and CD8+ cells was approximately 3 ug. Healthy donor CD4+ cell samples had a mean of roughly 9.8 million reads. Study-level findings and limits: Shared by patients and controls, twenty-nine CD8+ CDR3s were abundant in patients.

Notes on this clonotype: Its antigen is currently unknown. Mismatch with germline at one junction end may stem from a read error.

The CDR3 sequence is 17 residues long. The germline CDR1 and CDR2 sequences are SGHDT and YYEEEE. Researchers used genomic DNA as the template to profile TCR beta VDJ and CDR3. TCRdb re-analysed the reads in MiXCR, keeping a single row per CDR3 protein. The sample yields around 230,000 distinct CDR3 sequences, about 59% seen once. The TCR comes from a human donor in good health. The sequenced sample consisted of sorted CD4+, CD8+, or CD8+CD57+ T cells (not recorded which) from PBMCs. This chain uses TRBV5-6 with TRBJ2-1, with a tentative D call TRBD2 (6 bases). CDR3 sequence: CASTPGRDGYSYNVQLF. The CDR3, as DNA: TGTGCCAGCACCCCGGGGCGGGATGGATATTCCTACAATGTGCAGCTCTTC.